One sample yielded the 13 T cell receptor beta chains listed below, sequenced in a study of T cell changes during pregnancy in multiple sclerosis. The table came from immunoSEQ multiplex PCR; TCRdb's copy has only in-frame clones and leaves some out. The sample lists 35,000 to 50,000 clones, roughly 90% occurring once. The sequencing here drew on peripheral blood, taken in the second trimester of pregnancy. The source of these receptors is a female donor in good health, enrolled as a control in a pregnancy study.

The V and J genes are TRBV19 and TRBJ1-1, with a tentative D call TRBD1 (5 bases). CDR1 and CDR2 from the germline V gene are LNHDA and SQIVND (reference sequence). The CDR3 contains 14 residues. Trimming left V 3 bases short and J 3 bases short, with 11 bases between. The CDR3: CASSMRGLHTEAFF. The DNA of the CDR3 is TGTGCCAGTAGTATGCGGGGCCTCCACACTGAAGCTTTCTTT.

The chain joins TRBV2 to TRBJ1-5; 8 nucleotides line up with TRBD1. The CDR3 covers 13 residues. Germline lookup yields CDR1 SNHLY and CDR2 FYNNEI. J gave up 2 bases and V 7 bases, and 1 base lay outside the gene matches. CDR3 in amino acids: CASTGQGNQPQHF. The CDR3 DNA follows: TGTGCCAGCACGGGACAGGGCAATCAGCCCCAGCATTTT.

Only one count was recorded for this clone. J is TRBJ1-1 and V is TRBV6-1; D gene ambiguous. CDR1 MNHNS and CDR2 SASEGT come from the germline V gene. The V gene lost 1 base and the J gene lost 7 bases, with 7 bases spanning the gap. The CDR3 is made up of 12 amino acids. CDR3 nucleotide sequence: TGTGCCAGCAGTGAAGGGAGGGTTGAAGCTTTCTTT. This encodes CASSEGRVEAFF.

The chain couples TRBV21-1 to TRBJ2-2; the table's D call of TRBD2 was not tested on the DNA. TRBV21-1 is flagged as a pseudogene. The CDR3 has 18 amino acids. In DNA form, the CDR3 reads TGTGCCAGCAGAGACCCACCGAGTAGCGGGAGGATCACCGGGGAGCTGTTTTTT. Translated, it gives CASRDPPSSGRITGELFF.

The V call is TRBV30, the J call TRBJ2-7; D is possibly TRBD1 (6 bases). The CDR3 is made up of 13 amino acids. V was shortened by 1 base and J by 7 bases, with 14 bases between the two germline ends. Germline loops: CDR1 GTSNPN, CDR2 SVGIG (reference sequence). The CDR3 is CAWSEGRGIEQYF. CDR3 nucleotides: TGTGCCTGGAGTGAGGGCAGGGGTATTGAGCAGTACTTC.

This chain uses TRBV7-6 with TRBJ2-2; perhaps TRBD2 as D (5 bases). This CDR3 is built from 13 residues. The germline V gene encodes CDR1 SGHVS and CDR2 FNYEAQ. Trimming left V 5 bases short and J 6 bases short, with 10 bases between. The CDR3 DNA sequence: TGTGCCAGCAGCCTTTCCGGGGCCGGGGAGCTGTTTTTT. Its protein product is CASSLSGAGELFF.

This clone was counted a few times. In nucleotides, the CDR3 is TGTGCCAGCATTGAGGGTGTCGATCAGCCCCAGCATTTT. It specifies CASIEGVDQPQHF. The chain joins TRBV6-6 to TRBJ1-5; no reliable D call. Germline V CDR1 and CDR2: MNHNY, SVGAGI (reference sequence). Deletions cut 7 bases from V and 5 bases from J, with 12 bases between. The CDR3 contains 13 residues.

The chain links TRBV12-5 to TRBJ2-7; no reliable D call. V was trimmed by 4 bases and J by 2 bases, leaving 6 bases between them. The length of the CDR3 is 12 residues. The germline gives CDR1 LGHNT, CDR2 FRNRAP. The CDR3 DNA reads TGTGCTAGTGGTTCCCTACCCTACGAGCAGTACTTC. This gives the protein CASGSLPYEQYF. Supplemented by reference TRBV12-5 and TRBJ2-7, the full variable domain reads DARVTQTPRHKVTEMGQEVTMRCQPILGHNTVFWYRQTMMQGLELLAYFRNRAPLDDSGMPKDRFSAEMPDATLATLKIQPSEPRDSAVYFCASGSLPYEQYFGPGTRLTVT.

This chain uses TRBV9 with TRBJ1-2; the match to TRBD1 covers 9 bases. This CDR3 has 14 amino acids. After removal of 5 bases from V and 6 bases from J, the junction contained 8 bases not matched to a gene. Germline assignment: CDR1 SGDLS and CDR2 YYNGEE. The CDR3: CASSWTGDIDGYTF. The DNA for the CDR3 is TGTGCCAGCAGTTGGACAGGGGATATTGATGGCTACACCTTC.

CDR3: CASSPQGAWGANVLTF. The CDR3 DNA is TGTGCCAGCAGCCCACAGGGGGCGTGGGGGGCCAACGTCCTGACTTTC. The chain couples TRBV5-6 to TRBJ2-6, with 9 bases lining up with TRBD1. Trimming cost V 4 bases and J 4 bases; bases outside gene matches: 6. CDR1 and CDR2 from the germline V gene are SGHDT and YYEEEE. The CDR3 runs to 16 residues.

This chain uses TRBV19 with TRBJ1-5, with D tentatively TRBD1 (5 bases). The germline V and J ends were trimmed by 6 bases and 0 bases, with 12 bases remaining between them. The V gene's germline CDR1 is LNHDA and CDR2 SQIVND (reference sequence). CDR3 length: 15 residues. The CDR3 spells CASSPDGHSNQPQHF. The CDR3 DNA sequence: TGTGCCAGTAGCCCGGACGGACATAGCAATCAGCCCCAGCATTTT.

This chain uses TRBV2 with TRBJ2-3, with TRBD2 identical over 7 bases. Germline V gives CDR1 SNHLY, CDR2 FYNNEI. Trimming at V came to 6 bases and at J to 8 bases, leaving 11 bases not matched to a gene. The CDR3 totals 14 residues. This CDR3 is CASSPIWGGSTQYF. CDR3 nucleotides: TGTGCCAGCAGCCCTATATGGGGGGGATCTACGCAGTATTTT. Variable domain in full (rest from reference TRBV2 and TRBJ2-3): EPEVTQTPSHQVTQMGQEVILRCVPISNHLYFYWYRQILGQKVEFLVSFYNNEISEKSEIFDDQFSVERPDGSNFTLKIRSTKLEDSAMYFCASSPIWGGSTQYFGPGTRLTVL.

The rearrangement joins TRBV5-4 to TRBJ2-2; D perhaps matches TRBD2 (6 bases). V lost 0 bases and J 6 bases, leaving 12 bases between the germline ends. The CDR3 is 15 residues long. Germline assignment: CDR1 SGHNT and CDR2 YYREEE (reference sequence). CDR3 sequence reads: CASSLEIAGPGELFF. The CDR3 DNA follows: TGTGCCAGCAGCTTGGAAATTGCGGGGCCCGGGGAGCTGTTTTTT. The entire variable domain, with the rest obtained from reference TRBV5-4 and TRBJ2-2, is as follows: ETGVTQSPTHLIKTRGQQVTLRCSSQSGHNTVSWYQQALGQGPQFIFQYYREEENGRGNFPPRFSGLQFPNYSSELNVNALELDDSALYLCASSLEIAGPGELFFGEGSRLTVL.